This TCR beta chain stems from a study of vaccination and CD4 T cells after COVID-19. Whole-study context: Convalescent donors: six male, four female; seven Caucasian, two Asian, one multiracial, two Hispanic. Study findings and constraints: Researchers report that a median approximately 85% of reactive clones in convalescent patients surfaced only post-vaccination.

TCRdb reprocessed the PCR reads via MiXCR and lists one record per CDR3 protein. The sample consists of approximately 21,000 distinct CDR3 sequences, about 58% of them appearing once. The ends were cut back, 5 bases at V and 6 bases at J, with 18 bases in the middle. CDR1 is LNHDA and CDR2 is SQIVND in the germline V gene (reference sequence). This CDR3 contains 15 residues. Regarding this clonotype: What it recognizes is unknown.

The chain uses TRBV19 and TRBJ2-3, with D possibly matching TRBD1 (5 bases). This TCR derives from a human donor who had recovered from COVID-19. The specimen was CD4+ T cells from blood, collected before SARS-CoV-2 vaccination. The CDR3 bases are TGTGCCAGTAGTGTTCAGGGTGAAGGTGTTGATACGCAGTATTTT. Protein: CASSVQGEGVDTQYF.